This T cell receptor beta chain is from a study of T cell responses to AZD1222 COVID-19 vaccine (dated by TCRdb to the early 2020s). Describing the broader study: A total of just over 230 trial participants underwent TCR sequencing, of whom around 210 had received two doses of AZD1222 and roughly 26 had received two doses of the MenACWY control vaccine. Trial participants were enrolled by age into subgroups of 18-55, 56-69 and 70-plus years, and roughly 150, 30 and 60 TCR-sequenced participants, respectively, were included in these subgroups. Findings and caveats that apply to the study as a whole: After two AZD1222 doses, spike-specific TCR breadth and depth were significantly higher than at day 0 and than in MenACWY recipients. In the small 56-69-year group, the increase in depth fell short of significance, most likely because of low power. The whole spike protein was spanned by vaccine-associated CD4 TCRs, and dominant responses were seen in regions 160-218 and 743-854. Participants were mostly white British, with more females than males. The authors suggested clonal diversity may have been underestimated. Epitopes outside the regions mutated in the B.1.351 and B.1.1.7 variants were reportedly recognized by nearly half of the unique spike-specific TCRs. Conclusions about previously exposed vaccinees are limited because only a handful of AZD1222 recipients were SARS-CoV-2 seropositive at baseline. Because no day 14 peak-response samples were available, repertoires were characterized only after the peak T cell response.

The time point label of this sample denotes: about 28 days (+/-7) after the second vaccine dose. Because spike-specific TCR depth and breadth did not differ between the two schedules, AZD1222 recipients who got a second dose at roughly 4 weeks were pooled with those who got a second dose at roughly 12 weeks. Vaccinee samples came from UK trials COV001 and COV002, including a single-blind randomized controlled phase 2/3 trial of AZD1222 (ChAdOx1 nCoV-19) in healthy adults. Trial participant PBMC samples were collected at day 0 and day 28 after the second dose for TCRbeta chain sequencing. The CDR3 regions of human TCRbeta chains were analyzed by immunosequencing. The authors' analysis ran thus. TCRs in the repertoires were compared against a reference library of SARS-CoV-2-specific TCRs that had been generated with the MIRA antigen-specificity platform. Breadth meant the fraction of unique TCRs that were SARS-CoV-2-associated, whereas depth meant the fraction of total T cells that were SARS-CoV-2-associated. Using the MIRA data, each spike-specific TCR was assigned both to the spike region to which the TCR was reactive and to a CD4 or CD8 class. Log10-transformed breadth and depth values were compared by one-way ANOVA with Sidak's multiple comparisons tests. TCRdb obtained this table from immuneACCESS and retained in-frame rearrangements with V and J assigned. These tables miss some clones; where compared with another copy, unresolved V genes account for less than half of the shortfall, and the remainder is unexplained. For V, J and clone size, that table is used; D and trimming come from the DNA. Recorded for this sample are some 170,000 clones; 90% to 95% of them occurred a single time. 1.5% to 2% of the sample rests with the top ten.

Note on this clone: The antigen it recognizes is unknown. Within one base of it there is no much larger clone, and no base qualities were kept.

CDR1 is given as SQVTM and CDR2 as ANQGSEA, both from the germline V gene. Taken from cysteine to phenylalanine, the CDR3 has 13 residues. Only the CDR3 DNA is retained, 39 bases long and in frame from the first base. Trimming takes 3 bases from V and 9 bases from J, and the germline ends sit 18 bases apart. The sequencing used peripheral blood, collected 28 days after the second AZD1222 dose. The clonotype comes from an adult who received the AZD1222 COVID-19 vaccine. Here the chain combines TRBV29-1 and TRBJ2-7; there is no confident call for the D gene. The CDR3: CSVEDSILTVQYF. The nucleotide sequence is given as TGCAGCGTTGAGGATTCGATCCTAACCGTGCAGTACTTC.